The 29 T cell receptor beta chains below all came from one sample that was sequenced in a study of blood T cell repertoires in COVID-19. Clones were read by immunoSEQ multiplex PCR, and TCRdb kept only the in-frame ones, dropping some. There are around 63,000 clones in the sample; 70% to 90% occur only once, and about 6.3% lies in the top ten. The sequenced sample was peripheral blood. The receptors were sampled from a man aged 55 to 70 with acute or convalescent COVID-19.

The rearrangement joins TRBV28 to TRBJ2-2; the match to TRBD2 covers 10 bases. Unmatched junction bases numbered 10, after V lost 6 bases and J lost 0 bases. CDR1 and CDR2 (germline): MDHEN, SYDVKM. This CDR3 is 18 amino acids long. The CDR3 DNA reads as TGTGCCAGCAGCCCGAGGCTAGCGGGGGATACGAACACCGGGGAGCTGTTTTTT. Translation: CASSPRLAGDTNTGELFF.

CDR3 sequence: CASSINGYQETQYF. CDR3 nucleotide sequence: TGTGCCAGTAGTATAAACGGGTACCAAGAGACCCAGTACTTC. This chain uses TRBV19 with TRBJ2-5; no firm D call. The CDR3 has 14 residues. Trimming took 2 bases from V and 0 from J, leaving 7 bases between them. The germline V gene has CDR1 LNHDA and CDR2 SQIVND (reference sequence).

The chain links TRBV18 to TRBJ2-6, with 7 bases identical to TRBD1. The V gene's germline CDR1 is KGHSH and CDR2 LQKENI. Unmatched junction bases numbered 1, after V lost 4 bases and J lost 1 base. The CDR3 loop spans 15 amino acids. DNA for the CDR3: TGTGCCAGCTCACTGGGACAGTCTGGGGCCAACGTCCTGACTTTC. Translating gives CASSLGQSGANVLTF.

This clone was picked up one time. The rearrangement uses TRBV29-1 and TRBJ1-1, with unresolved D. The length of the CDR3 is 12 residues. Germline loops: CDR1 SQVTM, CDR2 ANQGSEA. The ends were cut back, 3 bases at V and 4 bases at J, with 9 bases in the middle. CDR3 region: CSVDKSGTEAFF. The CDR3 DNA reads as TGCAGCGTTGACAAATCGGGCACTGAAGCTTTCTTT.

The chain couples TRBV27 to TRBJ1-1; no clear D. Trimming took off 3 bases at V and 3 bases at J, with 14 bases between the two ends. This CDR3 has 15 amino acids. The germline CDR1 and CDR2 sequences are MNHEY and SMNVEV (reference sequence). This CDR3 reads CASSFGSEWDTEAFF. DNA of the CDR3: TGTGCCAGCAGTTTCGGGAGCGAATGGGACACTGAAGCTTTCTTT.

CDR3 sequence: CASSVESGGSPLHF. The CDR3 region has the DNA TGTGCCAGCAGCGTAGAAAGCGGGGGATCACCCCTCCACTTT. V usage is TRBV9 and J usage is TRBJ1-6; D perhaps matches TRBD1 (5 bases). V was trimmed by 0 bases and J by 10 bases, leaving 11 bases between them. Germline lookup yields CDR1 SGDLS and CDR2 YYNGEE. This CDR3 is built from 14 residues.

This sequence joins TRBV18 and TRBJ1-1, with D perhaps TRBD1 (6 bases). The CDR3 has 18 residues. Looked up from germline, CDR1 is KGHSH and CDR2 is LQKENI. With 3 bases removed from V and 3 bases from J, the gap between germline ends came to 23 bases. CDR3 sequence (DNA): TGTGCCAGCTCACCCTTACCCTTAATACAGGGTTGGGACACTGAAGCTTTCTTT. Translation gives CASSPLPLIQGWDTEAFF.

The V call is TRBV20-1, the J call TRBJ2-3; the D is unclear. The CDR3 length is 14 residues. Between the trimmed V and J ends, which lost 3 bases and 2 bases, there was a span of 12 bases. CDR1 is DFQATT, CDR2 SNEGSKA, per germline (reference sequence). The CDR3 DNA reads TGCAGTGCTAGTGCCACTACCATCACAGATACGCAGTATTTT. Amino acid sequence: CSASATTITDTQYF.

The chain couples TRBV9 to TRBJ1-1, with D possibly TRBD1 on 5 matching bases. V was trimmed by 0 bases and J by 0 bases, leaving 9 bases between them. The length of the CDR3 is 15 residues. Germline assignment: CDR1 SGDLS and CDR2 YYNGEE. In DNA form, the CDR3 reads TGTGCCAGCAGCGTAGAACCAGGGTTGAACACTGAAGCTTTCTTT. Its protein product is CASSVEPGLNTEAFF.

V is TRBV6-2 or TRBV6-3 and J is TRBJ2-7, with a weak D call TRBD1 (5 bases). CDR3 length: 12 residues. Trimming removed 2 bases from V and 3 bases from J, with 5 bases in between. Germline assignment: CDR1 MNHEY and CDR2 SVGEGT. The CDR3 loop is CASSYQGYEQYF. The CDR3 DNA reads as TGTGCCAGCAGTTACCAGGGCTACGAGCAGTACTTC.

This clone is a singleton in its sample. The gene calls are TRBV12-3 or TRBV12-4 and TRBJ1-5, with a tentative D call TRBD1 (6 bases). The CDR3 has 12 residues. V shed 5 bases and J shed 4 bases, with 6 bases lying between them. CDR3 DNA: TGTGCCAGCAGTCAGGGGAATCAGCCCCAGCATTTT. It codes for CASSQGNQPQHF.

The chain uses TRBV5-6 and TRBJ1-4; tentative D call: TRBD1 (5 bases). Germline CDR1 SGHDT, CDR2 YYEEEE. The ends were cut back, 2 bases at V and 8 bases at J, with 10 bases in the middle. The CDR3 is 13 amino acids. CDR3 sequence reads: CASSFQGREKLFF. The CDR3 coding sequence is TGTGCCAGCAGCTTTCAGGGTAGAGAAAAACTGTTTTTT. Based on the CDR3 plus reference TRBV5-6 and TRBJ1-4, the full variable domain is DAGVTQSPTHLIKTRGQQVTLRCSPKSGHDTVSWYQQALGQGPQFIFQYYEEEERQRGNFPDRFSGHQFPNYSSELNVNALLLGDSALYLCASSFQGREKLFFGSGTQLSVL.

This chain connects TRBV7-8 to TRBJ2-7; unclear D gene. The ends were cut back, 5 bases at V and 6 bases at J, with 11 bases in the middle. This CDR3 is built from 12 residues. Germline loops: CDR1 SGHVS, CDR2 FQNEAQ. In DNA, the CDR3 is TGTGCCAGCAGCCCCCTCTCCCCCGAGCAGTACTTC. Its translation: CASSPLSPEQYF.

The chain employs TRBV10-3 and TRBJ1-2; D is possibly TRBD1 (5 bases). The V and J ends lost 3 bases and 4 bases respectively, with 12 bases between them. Germline-derived CDR1 and CDR2 are ENHRY and SYGVKD. The CDR3 runs 14 residues. The CDR3 DNA reads TGTGCCATCAGTGATAGTGGGGCTGGCTATGGCTACACCTTC. This sequence encodes CAISDSGAGYGYTF.

The V and J genes are TRBV2 and TRBJ1-6; a weak D match, TRBD1 (6 bases). Germline V gene lookup returns CDR1 SNHLY and CDR2 FYNNEI. This CDR3 spans 14 amino acids. The V and J ends lost 4 bases and 7 bases respectively, with 11 bases between them. The CDR3 protein is CASSGGQGNSPLHF. For the CDR3, the DNA is TGTGCCAGCAGTGGGGGGCAGGGGAATTCACCCCTCCACTTT.

The chain couples TRBV4-3 to TRBJ2-3, with TRBD2 as a possible D gene (7 bases). Trimming shortened V by 4 bases and J by 4 bases, and 24 bases separated the two germline ends. The CDR3 contains 18 residues. Germline CDR1 is LGHNA and CDR2 is YSLEER. For the CDR3, the DNA is TGCGCCAGCAGCCTTCGCGGGCTTCGGGGCGGGGGCTCAGATACGCAGTATTTT. Protein product: CASSLRGLRGGGSDTQYF.

V is TRBV7-2 and J is TRBJ1-6, with 7 bases lining up with TRBD1. This CDR3 comprises 14 residues. Germline CDR1 is SGHTA and CDR2 is FQGNSA. The V segment lost 3 bases and the J segment 7 bases; nucleotides outside the gene matches: 3. DNA for the CDR3: TGTGCCAGCAGCTTGGGGACAGACAATTCACCCCTCCACTTT. It translates to CASSLGTDNSPLHF.

The V and J genes are TRBV19 and TRBJ2-4; D uncertain. The CDR3 is 14 amino acids. V lost 5 bases and J 1 base, leaving 9 bases between the germline ends. The germline gives CDR1 LNHDA, CDR2 SQIVND (reference sequence). The CDR3 loop reads CASSLAAAKNIQYF. DNA of the CDR3: TGTGCCAGTAGTCTCGCGGCTGCCAAAAACATTCAGTACTTC.

This chain joins TRBV6-6 and TRBJ1-2, with a tentative D call TRBD1 (5 bases). Per germline, CDR1 MNHNY and CDR2 SVGAGI (reference sequence). The ends were cut back, 6 bases at V and 8 bases at J, with 16 bases in the middle. The CDR3 has 13 amino acids. The CDR3 coding sequence is TGTGCCAGCAGAGCAGGACAAGGAGTAGGCTACACCTTC. Residues: CASRAGQGVGYTF.

The chain has TRBV5-1 and TRBJ1-1; 7 positions agree with TRBD1. The CDR3 has 14 amino acids. The junction had 0 bases not matched to a gene; V was cut back by 0 bases and J by 1 base. Germline V gene sequence: CDR1 SGHRS, CDR2 YFSETQ. The CDR3 sequence: CASSLGTGNTEAFF. For the CDR3, the DNA is TGCGCCAGCAGCTTGGGGACAGGGAACACTGAAGCTTTCTTT.

This clone occurred once. The chain carries TRBV5-5 and TRBJ1-3, with D possibly matching TRBD1 (6 bases). Germline CDR1 is SGHKS and CDR2 is YYEKEE (reference sequence). This CDR3 is 14 amino acids long. Trimming cost V 0 bases and J 2 bases, with 6 bases left between them. CDR3 sequence: CASSLGTAGNTIYF. In DNA form, the CDR3 reads TGTGCCAGCAGCTTGGGGACAGCTGGAAACACCATATATTTT.

V is TRBV19 and J is TRBJ1-1; TRBD1 matches at 7 bases. V shed 5 bases and J 0 bases; nucleotides not matched to a gene: 0. Germline V gene sequence: CDR1 LNHDA, CDR2 SQIVND (reference sequence). This CDR3 comprises 13 residues. The CDR3 region is CASSDRVNTEAFF. CDR3 nucleotide sequence: TGTGCCAGTAGTGACAGGGTGAACACTGAAGCTTTCTTT. Full variable domain (rest looked up from reference TRBV19 and TRBJ1-1): DGGITQSPKYLFRKEGQNVTLSCEQNLNHDAMYWYRQDPGQGLRLIYYSQIVNDFQKGDIAEGYSVSREKKESFPLTVTSAQKNPTAFYLCASSDRVNTEAFFGQGTRLTVV.

V usage is TRBV7-2 and J usage is TRBJ2-3; TRBD2 agrees at 9 bases. Germline V gene sequence: CDR1 SGHTA, CDR2 FQGNSA. V gave up 0 bases and J gave up 4 bases; unmatched junction bases: 2. The CDR3 sequence is 15 residues long. The CDR3 region has the DNA TGTGCCAGCAGCTTAGCGCGGGGGGGGGCAGATACGCAGTATTTT. The encoded protein is CASSLARGGADTQYF.

The chain recombines TRBV10-3 with TRBJ1-2; a weak D match, TRBD1 (6 bases). Trimming removed 3 bases at V and 7 bases at J, with 9 bases between. Germline V gives CDR1 ENHRY, CDR2 SYGVKD. CDR3 length: 12 amino acids. In DNA form, the CDR3 reads TGTGCCATCAGTGACAGGGGTCTTGGCTACACCTTC. It translates to CAISDRGLGYTF.

This clone was observed once. The chain links TRBV10-2 to TRBJ2-5; 9 nucleotides align to TRBD2. Trimming at V came to 2 bases and at J to 5 bases, leaving 6 bases not matched to a gene. CDR1 and CDR2 from the germline V gene are WSHSY and SAAADI. The CDR3 loop spans 15 amino acids. In nucleotides, the CDR3 is TGCGCCAGCAGTGAGGGGCTAGCGGGGCAGGAGACCCAGTACTTC. It codes for CASSEGLAGQETQYF.

J is TRBJ1-4 and V is TRBV9; maybe TRBD1 (6 bases). CDR1 and CDR2 from the germline V gene are SGDLS and YYNGEE. The CDR3 has 15 residues. Trimming pared 3 bases from V and 4 bases from J, leaving 13 bases between. The CDR3 coding sequence is TGTGCCAGCAGCGCCCGGGGGGCGATTAATGAAAAACTGTTTTTT. Its protein is CASSARGAINEKLFF.

In nucleotides, the CDR3 is TGTGCCACCAGCCCTACAGAAGGAAGCACTGAAGCTTTCTTT. It codes for CATSPTEGSTEAFF. V usage is TRBV24-1 and J usage is TRBJ1-1; D is undetermined. CDR1 is KGHDR, CDR2 SFDVKD, per germline. V lost 7 bases, J lost 4 bases, and 15 bases lay in between. CDR3 size: 14 residues.

Note on this clone: The junction departs from the called germline gene at one end, perhaps through a read error. The chain links TRBV2 to TRBJ1-1; perhaps TRBD1 as D (6 bases). The length of the CDR3 is 11 residues. Germline assignment: CDR1 SNHLY and CDR2 FYNNEI. The CDR3 DNA follows: TGTGCCAGCAGTCGGGGGGACACGTTCAAGTTT. Amino acid sequence: CASSRGDTFKF.

V is TRBV5-4 and J is TRBJ2-3, with 7 bases aligning to TRBD2. Germline CDR1 and CDR2: SGHNT and YYREEE (reference sequence). J lost 4 bases, V lost 2 bases, and 16 bases had no gene match. The length of the CDR3 is 18 residues. The CDR3 reads CASSFRGTRLARADTQYF. CDR3 bases: TGTGCCAGCAGCTTCCGAGGGACCCGACTAGCCCGGGCAGATACGCAGTATTTT.